This TCR beta chain was identified in a study of blood T cell repertoires in COVID-19. Study-wide background: Samples came from the United States, Italy and Spain, spanning acute and convalescent COVID-19. T cells, B-cell-depleted T cells, or PBMCs supplied cDNA or gDNA.

Cohort placement rested on clinical history that participants reported themselves. Generated by immunoSEQ multiplex PCR, the TCRdb table keeps only in-frame clones and is missing some. The repertoire consists of approximately 240,000 clones, with about nine tenths occurring once and the leading ten covering roughly 6.3%. CDR3 length: 15 amino acids. Germline V gene lookup returns CDR1 MNHEY and CDR2 SMNVEV (reference sequence). V shed 6 bases, J shed 3 bases, and the junction held 6 bases outside the gene matches. The chain carries TRBV27 and TRBJ2-1; 9 bases are a match to TRBD1. This TCR derives from a woman between 25 and 40 years old with acute COVID-19. The sample comprised PBMCs or T cells enriched from blood (not recorded which). CDR3 sequence (DNA): TGTGCCAGCAGCTACCGGGACAGGGACTACAATGAGCAGTTCTTC. Amino acid sequence: CASSYRDRDYNEQFF.